This entry lists 9 T cell receptor beta chains sequenced from one sample in a study of human T cells and chemical hapten exposure. Time point: patch test 1, 2 weeks after DPC sensitization. The treatment: therapeutic diphenylcyclopropenone sensitization with weekly scalp DPC. TCRdb used MiXCR to reprocess the RACE reads, holding one entry per CDR3 protein. This table holds more than 95,000 distinct CDR3 sequences, 9% to 14% found once. The sample was whole blood, taken in connection with sensitization to the hapten diphenylcyclopropenone (DPC). The receptors were gathered from a woman in her 50s with alopecia areata. Some clones in this sample may be carry-over from other donors' samples.

This clonotype showed up many times. The chain employs TRBV12-3 or TRBV12-4 and TRBJ2-1, with TRBD1 matching over 8 bases. The V segment lost 6 bases and the J segment 3 bases; nucleotides outside the gene matches: 7. This CDR3 region has 15 residues. The CDR3 DNA is TGTGCCAGCAGCCCTCAGGGGGCGGGCTACAATGAGCAGTTCTTC. Amino acid sequence: CASSPQGAGYNEQFF.

V usage is TRBV29-1 and J usage is TRBJ1-5; 10 bases are a match to TRBD1. J gave up 7 bases and V 7 bases, and 4 bases lay outside the gene matches. The CDR3 runs to 12 residues. Germline CDR1 and CDR2: SQVTM and ANQGSEA. In DNA, the CDR3 is TGCAGCGCCGGACAGGGGGAGCAGCCCCAGCATTTT. It encodes CSAGQGEQPQHF.

The chain has TRBV5-6 and TRBJ1-2, with 10 bases fitting TRBD1. The trim removed 4 bases at V and 2 bases at J, leaving 5 bases unmatched. Per the germline V gene, CDR1 is SGHDT and CDR2 is YYEEEE. CDR3 length: 15 amino acids. CDR3 sequence: CASSTPGQGNYGYTF. The CDR3 nucleotides are TGTGCCAGCAGCACACCGGGACAGGGGAACTATGGCTACACCTTC.

There are many counts of this clonotype. The CDR3 here is CASSGWGVDYGYTF. CDR3 nucleotides: TGTGCCAGCAGCGGTTGGGGGGTTGACTATGGCTACACCTTC. The V call is TRBV7-8, the J call TRBJ1-2, with D perhaps matching TRBD1 (5 bases). The CDR3 runs 14 residues. The germline V gene encodes CDR1 SGHVS and CDR2 FQNEAQ. V shed 5 bases and J shed 3 bases, with 13 bases lying between them.

The rearrangement links TRBV20-1 to TRBJ1-5; 10 positions match TRBD1. CDR1 is DFQATT and CDR2 is SNEGSKA in the germline V gene (reference sequence). V was pared by 5 bases and J by 4 bases, with 2 bases of the junction left unmatched. The CDR3 length is 13 residues. CDR3 sequence (DNA): TGCAGTGCTGGGACAGGGGATAATCAGCCCCAGCATTTT. As protein: CSAGTGDNQPQHF.

This clonotype showed up many times. CDR3 loop: CASSLRERYGYTF. The CDR3 DNA reads TGTGCCAGCAGCTTAAGGGAACGCTATGGCTACACCTTC. V and J are TRBV11-2 and TRBJ1-2; unclear D gene. Germline assignment: CDR1 SGHAT and CDR2 FQNNGV. The CDR3 contains 13 residues. V was clipped by 2 bases and J by 4 bases, with 8 bases between them.

This clonotype was detected a few times. The chain has TRBV4-1 and TRBJ1-2; TRBD1 is a possible D gene (5 bases). Trimming took off 7 bases at V and 0 bases at J, with 15 bases between the two ends. Germline values: CDR1 MGHRA, CDR2 YSYEKL. This CDR3 region has 15 residues. Written as DNA, the CDR3 is TGCGCCAGCACGAGGTTGGGGGGTACTAACTATGGCTACACCTTC. This translates into CASTRLGGTNYGYTF.

The chain couples TRBV5-8 to TRBJ2-2; maybe TRBD1 (6 bases). CDR1 SGHTS and CDR2 YDEGEE come from the germline V gene. The CDR3 is made up of 15 amino acids. Trimming removed 2 bases from V and 4 bases from J, with 12 bases in between. CDR3 nucleotides: TGTGCCAGCAGCTTCGCATTGGGGGCCACCGGGGAGCTGTTTTTT. This gives the protein CASSFALGATGELFF.

The chain carries TRBV20-1 and TRBJ2-7; TRBD1 matches 9 bases. Germline CDR1 is DFQATT and CDR2 is SNEGSKA (reference sequence). V trimming: 6 bases; J trimming: 0 bases; junction bases outside the gene matches: 6. The CDR3 is 14 residues long. CDR3: CSAPDRGISYEQYF. CDR3 DNA: TGCAGTGCCCCCGACAGGGGGATCTCCTACGAGCAGTACTTC.